These T cell receptor beta chains were read from a single sample in a study of cytotoxic CD8 clonotypes in ibrutinib-treated CLL. This table comes from immunoSEQ multiplex PCR, and its TCRdb copy is limited to in-frame clones, with some not included. The repertoire holds 76,000 or so clones, around four fifths seen once, with less than 45% in the top ten. The source material was PBMCs, sampled after 24 months of ibrutinib treatment. The receptors were sampled from a human donor with chronic lymphocytic leukemia. CDR3s include the opening cysteine and the closing phenylalanine or tryptophan. The order of the fields is clone size, D gene, J gene, V gene, CDR3 protein, CDR3 DNA. The D gene is left open where the match is weak. Size values are once, few and many counts, or a class for expanded clones, and some rows have none.

clone size: -
D gene: TRBD1
J gene: TRBJ2-5
V gene: TRBV5-1
CDR3 protein: CASSSKTTGTGAEETQYF
CDR3 DNA: TGCGCCAGCAGCTCCAAAACAACCGGGACAGGGGCGGAAGAGACCCAGTACTTC

clone size: -
D gene: -
J gene: TRBJ1-2
V gene: TRBV30
CDR3 protein: CAWSVTGYGYTF
CDR3 DNA: TGTGCCTGGAGTGTTACAGGCTATGGCTACACCTTC

clone size: -
D gene: -
J gene: TRBJ2-1
V gene: TRBV21-1
CDR3 protein: CASSKRAAYNEQFF
CDR3 DNA: TGTGCCAGCAGCAAAAGGGCCGCCTACAATGAGCAGTTCTTC

clone size: once
D gene: TRBD2
J gene: TRBJ2-4
V gene: TRBV7-9
CDR3 protein: CASSRLGLGLAKNIQYF
CDR3 DNA: TGTGCCAGCAGCCGACTTGGACTAGGTCTAGCCAAAAACATTCAGTACTTC

clone size: -
D gene: -
J gene: TRBJ2-2
V gene: TRBV9
CDR3 protein: CASSAFRGELFF
CDR3 DNA: TGTGCCAGCAGCGCCTTCCGGGGGGAGCTGTTTTTT

clone size: -
D gene: -
J gene: TRBJ1-1
V gene: TRBV30
CDR3 protein: CASSKGGRTEAFF
CDR3 DNA: TGTGCCTCCTCTAAGGGGGGAAGGACTGAAGCTTTCTTT

clone size: -
D gene: TRBD1
J gene: TRBJ1-1
V gene: TRBV7-3
CDR3 protein: CASSLIRTGPNTEAFF
CDR3 DNA: TGTGCCAGCAGCCTGATAAGGACAGGACCGAACACTGAAGCTTTCTTT

clone size: -
D gene: -
J gene: TRBJ2-3
V gene: TRBV11-2
CDR3 protein: CASSLDWGSTDTQYF
CDR3 DNA: TGTGCCAGCAGCTTAGATTGGGGCAGCACAGATACGCAGTATTTT

clone size: -
D gene: -
J gene: TRBJ2-1
V gene: TRBV5-1
CDR3 protein: CASGLTTYYNEQFF
CDR3 DNA: TGCGCCAGCGGGCTTACTACCTACTACAATGAGCAGTTCTTC

clone size: -
D gene: -
J gene: TRBJ2-7
V gene: TRBV7-3
CDR3 protein: CASAGQPLEEQYF
CDR3 DNA: TGTGCCAGCGCAGGGCAACCCTTGGAAGAGCAGTACTTC

clone size: -
D gene: TRBD1
J gene: TRBJ2-1
V gene: TRBV2
CDR3 protein: CASRDNRGSYNEQFF
CDR3 DNA: TGTGCCAGCAGAGACAACAGGGGATCCTACAATGAGCAGTTCTTC

clone size: -
D gene: -
J gene: TRBJ2-7
V gene: TRBV18
CDR3 protein: CASSPGTLDYEQYF
CDR3 DNA: TGTGCCAGCTCACCCGGGACACTCGACTACGAGCAGTACTTC

clone size: -
D gene: TRBD1
J gene: TRBJ2-5
V gene: TRBV5-1
CDR3 protein: CASRPDRDETQYF
CDR3 DNA: TGCGCCAGCAGACCGGACAGGGACGAGACCCAGTACTTC

clone size: -
D gene: TRBD2
J gene: TRBJ2-1
V gene: TRBV5-1
CDR3 protein: CASSSLAEDNEQFF
CDR3 DNA: TGCGCCAGCAGCTCACTAGCGGAGGACAATGAGCAGTTCTTC

clone size: -
D gene: TRBD2
J gene: TRBJ2-1
V gene: TRBV11-1
CDR3 protein: CASSLARGVSSYNEQFF
CDR3 DNA: TGTGCCAGCAGCTTAGCGCGGGGGGTAAGCTCCTACAATGAGCAGTTCTTC

clone size: -
D gene: -
J gene: TRBJ2-5
V gene: TRBV7-6
CDR3 protein: CASSLVVTMRVAQETQYF
CDR3 DNA: TGTGCCAGCAGCTTAGTGGTGACCATGAGGGTGGCACAAGAGACCCAGTACTTC

clone size: -
D gene: -
J gene: TRBJ2-6
V gene: TRBV6-1
CDR3 protein: CASSDGWGTSGANVLTF
CDR3 DNA: TGTGCCAGCAGTGATGGGTGGGGGACCTCTGGGGCCAACGTCCTGACTTTC